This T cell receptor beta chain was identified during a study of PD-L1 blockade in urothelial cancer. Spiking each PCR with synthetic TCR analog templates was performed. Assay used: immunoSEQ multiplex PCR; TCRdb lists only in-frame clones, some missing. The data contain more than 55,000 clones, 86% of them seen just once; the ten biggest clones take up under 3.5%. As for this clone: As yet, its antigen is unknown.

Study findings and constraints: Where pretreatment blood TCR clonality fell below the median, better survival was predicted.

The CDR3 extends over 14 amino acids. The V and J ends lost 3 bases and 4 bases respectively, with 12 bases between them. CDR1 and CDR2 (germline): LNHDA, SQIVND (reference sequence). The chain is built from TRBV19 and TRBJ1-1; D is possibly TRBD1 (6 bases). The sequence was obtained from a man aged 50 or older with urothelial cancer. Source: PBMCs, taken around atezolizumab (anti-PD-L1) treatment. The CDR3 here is CASSMYRVGTEAFF. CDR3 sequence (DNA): TGTGCCAGTAGTATGTACAGGGTGGGCACTGAAGCTTTCTTT.